This is a list of T cell receptor beta chains from one sample in a study of cytomegalovirus exposure and HLA in healthy donors. Only in-frame clones appear in the TCRdb table, and some are missing; sequencing was by immunoSEQ multiplex PCR. This sample's table has approximately 120,000 clones. The specimen sequenced was PBMCs. The receptors originated from a man aged 40-49 years in good health and CMV-seronegative. Each CDR3 is given with its conserved first and last residue. D genes are given only for firm matches.

v_call	j_call	d_call	cdr3_nt	cdr3_aa
TRBV2	TRBJ1-1	NA	TGTGCCACCCAAGGGCAGGGGAAGAACATAGCTTTCTTT	CATQGQGKNIAFF
TRBV6-1	TRBJ2-7	TRBD1	TGTGCCGCCAGTCGGGACAGGCCCACCTACGAGCAGTACTTC	CAASRDRPTYEQYF
TRBV5-1	TRBJ2-3	NA	TGCGCCAGCAGCCATGGCGACGGGGGGCGCACAGATACGCAGTATTTT	CASSHGDGGRTDTQYF
TRBV18	TRBJ2-2	NA	TGTGCCAGCTCACCACTTAAGGGGGCCCGCGGGACCTTCGGGGAGCTGTTTTTT	CASSPLKGARGTFGELFF
TRBV4-2	TRBJ2-7	NA	TGTGCCAGCAGCCAGTATCCCGAGTTCCACGAGCAGTACTTC	CASSQYPEFHEQYF
TRBV30	TRBJ2-2	NA	TGTGCCTGGATTCCCCCGCCGGGTTGGACCGGGGAGCTGTTTTTT	CAWIPPPGWTGELFF
TRBV9	TRBJ2-3	TRBD2	TGTGCCAGCAGCGTCGACAGCGGGAGGGCCTGGGATACGCAGTATTTT	CASSVDSGRAWDTQYF
TRBV4-2	TRBJ2-3	NA	TGTGCCAGCAGCCAAGTGGCGGGGGCGGGCACAGATACGCAGTATTTT	CASSQVAGAGTDTQYF
TRBV11-2	TRBJ2-1	TRBD2	TGTGCCAGCAGCTTAAGGGGCGGGTCGGGGGGATACAATGAGCAGTTCTTC	CASSLRGGSGGYNEQFF
TRBV11-3	TRBJ1-2	NA	TGTGCCAGCAGCTTCTCAGGGGTAGGCTATGGCTACACCTTC	CASSFSGVGYGYTF
TRBV5-1	TRBJ2-1	NA	TGCGCCAGCAGCTTGGGCAGCGGTAGCTCCTACAATGAGCAGTTCTTC	CASSLGSGSSYNEQFF
TRBV6-5	TRBJ1-2	NA	TGTGCCGGGGAGGGAGATTTCACCTTC	CAGEGDFTF
TRBV2	TRBJ2-2	NA	TGTGCCAGCGGAACGCGAGGCGCCGGGGAGCTGTTTTTT	CASGTRGAGELFF
TRBV6-1	TRBJ2-7	TRBD1	TGTGCCAGCAGAAGACAGGGAAACGAGCAGTACTTC	CASRRQGNEQYF
TRBV13	TRBJ1-2	TRBD1	TGTGCCAGCAGCCTCGGACAGGAGACGGCAAACTATGGCTACACCTTC	CASSLGQETANYGYTF
TRBV29-1	TRBJ1-1	TRBD1	TGCAGCGTTCACAGGGGAGAGTACACTGAAGCTTTCTTT	CSVHRGEYTEAFF
TRBV18	TRBJ2-5	TRBD2	TGTGCCAGCTCACCGGGGGGAGGACTAGCGGGACCGGGAGAGCAGTACTTC	CASSPGGGLAGPGEQYF
TRBV19	TRBJ2-2	NA	TGTGCCAGTACCCTACCCACGACAGGGAACACCGGGGAGCTGTTTTTT	CASTLPTTGNTGELFF
TRBV13	TRBJ2-2	TRBD1	TGTGCCAGCAGTCCAAGGACAGGCGCGAACACCGGGGAGCTGTTTTTT	CASSPRTGANTGELFF
TRBV7-2	TRBJ1-1	TRBD1	TGTGCCAGCAGCTTATTGGGACAGGGGAATACTGAAGCTTTCTTT	CASSLLGQGNTEAFF
TRBV5-1	TRBJ2-2	NA	TGCGCCAGCAGCTTGGCCAACCGACTACAAGCGAACACCGGGGAGCTGTTTTTT	CASSLANRLQANTGELFF
TRBV10-1	TRBJ1-1	NA	TGCGCCAGCAGTGATGGGACAACTAACACTGAAGCTTTCTTT	CASSDGTTNTEAFF
TRBV5-1	TRBJ2-3	NA	TGCGCCAGCAGCTTTAGAAGGGGGACCTCAGATACGCAGTATTTT	CASSFRRGTSDTQYF
TRBV11-3	TRBJ2-7	NA	TGTGCCAGCAGCTTAGAGGGAGACGAGCAGTACTTC	CASSLEGDEQYF
TRBV14	TRBJ1-2	TRBD1	TGTGCCAGCACTCTGACAGGGTCGCCTAACTATGGCTACACCTTC	CASTLTGSPNYGYTF
TRBV20-1	TRBJ1-1	NA	TGCAGTGCTCGCTGGAGAGCTGAAGCTTTCTTT	CSARWRAEAFF
TRBV9	TRBJ1-4	NA	TGTGCCAGCAGCACGTCCCAGGGCCGGAACGAAAAACTGTTTTTT	CASSTSQGRNEKLFF
TRBV9	TRBJ2-7	NA	TGTGCCAGCAGCTTCGTCGACGGCCCTACGGGGGAGCAGTACTTC	CASSFVDGPTGEQYF
TRBV2	TRBJ1-4	NA	TGTGCCAGCAGTGGGCGGATTAATGAAAAACTGTTTTTT	CASSGRINEKLFF
TRBV6-1	TRBJ1-2	TRBD1	TGTGCCAGCACCCAACAGGGGGCTGACTATGGCTACACCTTC	CASTQQGADYGYTF
TRBV10-1	TRBJ2-7	TRBD2	TGCGCCAGCAGGGGACTAGCGGGAGACCCCTCCTACGAGCAGTACTTC	CASRGLAGDPSYEQYF
TRBV5-6	TRBJ1-3	TRBD1	TGTGCCAGCAGCTCTACAGGGGCTGGAAACACCATATATTTT	CASSSTGAGNTIYF
TRBV5-6	TRBJ2-1	TRBD2	TGTGCCAGCAGCTTGGAGGGGCTAGCGGGAATAAATGAGCAGTTCTTC	CASSLEGLAGINEQFF
TRBV7-2	TRBJ2-3	NA	TGTGCCAGCAGCTTAAGGATGCGGCCTTTTCTCACAGATACGCAGTATTTT	CASSLRMRPFLTDTQYF
TRBV7-9	TRBJ2-3	TRBD2	TGTGCCAGCAGCTTCAGTGCGGGAGCAACAGATACGCAGTATTTT	CASSFSAGATDTQYF
TRBV5-6	TRBJ1-1	NA	TGTGCCAGCAGCTGGGGGAGGCCGAACACTGAAGCTTTCTTT	CASSWGRPNTEAFF
TRBV7-8	TRBJ2-7	NA	TGTGCCAGCAGCTTACGTAGCTACGAGCAGTACTTC	CASSLRSYEQYF
TRBV7-7	TRBJ2-1	TRBD2	TGTGCTAGCAGCTCTCTAGCGGGAGGATACAATGAGCAGTTCTTC	CASSSLAGGYNEQFF
TRBV19	TRBJ1-5	NA	TGTGCCAGTAGCAGACAGCGTACCCAGCATTTT	CASSRQRTQHF
TRBV4-2	TRBJ2-5	TRBD2	TGTGCCAGCAGCCGGGGACTAGCGAAAGAGACCCAGTACTTC	CASSRGLAKETQYF
TRBV5-3	TRBJ1-3	NA	TGTGCCAGAAGCTTGGGAGGGACAAGGACCACCTTGGACACCATATATTTT	CARSLGGTRTTLDTIYF
TRBV5-4	TRBJ2-5	TRBD2	TGTGCCAGCAGCGAGGGACTAGCGGGAGTCGTAGGAGAGACCCAGTACTTC	CASSEGLAGVVGETQYF
TRBV5-4	TRBJ2-3	NA	TGTGCCAGCACCCTACAGGGATCATCCCCAGATACGCAGTATTTT	CASTLQGSSPDTQYF
TRBV4-1	TRBJ1-2	TRBD1	TGCGCCAGCAGCACCGGGACAGCGAACTATGGCTACACCTTC	CASSTGTANYGYTF
TRBV30	TRBJ1-1	TRBD1	TGTGCCTGGAGCCCGGGACAGGGGGTAACGGAAGCTTTCTTT	CAWSPGQGVTEAFF
TRBV5-6	TRBJ2-2	NA	TGTGCCAGCAGCTCAAAGACACAACACACCGGGGAGCTGTTTTTT	CASSSKTQHTGELFF
TRBV5-1	TRBJ1-2	TRBD1	TGCGCCAGCAGCTTGCCGGGACAGGGGGATGGCTACACCTTC	CASSLPGQGDGYTF
TRBV5-1	TRBJ1-2	NA	TGCGCCAGCAGCTTGGCTGCAGGGGAAGAGAACTATGGCTACACCTTC	CASSLAAGEENYGYTF
TRBV6-1	TRBJ1-3	TRBD1	TGTGCCAGCGGACAGGGGAACGGAAACACCATATATTTT	CASGQGNGNTIYF
TRBV5-1	TRBJ2-5	NA	TGCGCCAGCAGCCGAGGGGCTAGCGGACAGAAGGAGACCCAGTACTTC	CASSRGASGQKETQYF
TRBV7-2	TRBJ2-2	NA	TGTGCCAGCAGCTTATCAACCCAGGGTGGCACCGGGGAGCTGTTTTTT	CASSLSTQGGTGELFF
TRBV19	TRBJ2-1	NA	TGTGCCAGTACTCTGCACCATCTATCGCGAGGTGAGCAGTTCTTC	CASTLHHLSRGEQFF
TRBV11-2	TRBJ2-2	TRBD1	TGTGCCAGCAGGATACCCTTAGGGACAGGGGGTTTGGGCGGGGAGCTGTTTTTT	CASRIPLGTGGLGGELFF
TRBV7-2	TRBJ2-5	TRBD1	TGTGCCAGCAGCCCAGGGACAGGCCGAACCCAGTACTTC	CASSPGTGRTQYF
TRBV7-2	TRBJ1-1	TRBD1	TGTGCCAGCAGCCAAAACTCAGGGGGTTTAACTGAAGCTTTCTTT	CASSQNSGGLTEAFF
TRBV21-1	TRBJ2-7	NA	TGTGCCAGCAGCAATAGGGACAGTACCTACGAGCAGTACTTC	CASSNRDSTYEQYF
TRBV2	TRBJ1-4	TRBD1	TGTGCTTCCATGACAGGGGGGCTGACTAATGAAAAACTGTTTTTT	CASMTGGLTNEKLFF
TRBV5-1	TRBJ1-2	NA	TGCGCCAGCGGGCAAAGAGGAGGGGAGCCATATGGCTACACCTTC	CASGQRGGEPYGYTF
TRBV11-1	TRBJ2-2	NA	TGTGCCAGCAGCTTAGACGTGGTACACAGGAACACCGGGGAGCTGTTTTTT	CASSLDVVHRNTGELFF
TRBV29-1	TRBJ2-7	NA	TGCAGCGTCACGACAGGCAACTACGAGCAGTACTTC	CSVTTGNYEQYF